A single sample is the source of the 25 T cell receptor beta chains below, sequenced in a study of cytomegalovirus exposure and HLA in healthy donors. A multiplex PCR was run with 60 Vbeta primers and 13 Jbeta primers. Assay used: immunoSEQ multiplex PCR; TCRdb lists only in-frame clones, some missing. The sample lists under 200,000 clones; almost 85% were seen once. Sequencing was performed on PBMCs. These receptors were obtained from a man between 25 and 39 years old in good health and CMV-seronegative.

The gene calls are TRBV30 and TRBJ2-7, with TRBD2 matching 12 bases. Looked up from germline, CDR1 is GTSNPN and CDR2 is SVGIG (reference sequence). J lost 5 bases, V lost 6 bases, and 20 bases had no gene match. The length of the CDR3 is 18 residues. CDR3 coding DNA: TGTGCCTGCCTCCCCCTCAGGAAGACTAGCGGGAGTATCCACGAGCAGTACTTC. Translating gives CACLPLRKTSGSIHEQYF.

V gene TRBV20-1 combines with J gene TRBJ2-1; no firm D call. The germline CDR1 and CDR2 sequences are DFQATT and SNEGSKA (reference sequence). The CDR3 spans 11 residues. Trimming pared 3 bases from V and 5 bases from J, leaving 5 bases between. CDR3 nucleotide sequence: TGCAGTGCTAGTGACAACAATGAGCAGTTCTTC. Its translation is CSASDNNEQFF.

The chain links TRBV7-9 to TRBJ2-7; D perhaps matches TRBD1 (6 bases). The V end was cut by 3 bases, the J end by 0 bases, with 12 bases between. CDR3 length equals 15 residues. Per the germline V gene, CDR1 is SEHNR and CDR2 is FQNEAQ (reference sequence). The CDR3, as DNA: TGTGCCAGCAGCTTTATTGGGACACTCTCCTACGAGCAGTACTTC. Translated, it gives CASSFIGTLSYEQYF.

This clone has just a few counts. V usage is TRBV7-6 and J usage is TRBJ2-7, with D possibly matching TRBD1 (6 bases). Germline assignment: CDR1 SGHVS and CDR2 FNYEAQ. V was shortened by 5 bases and J by 1 base, with 18 bases between the two germline ends. The CDR3 contains 16 residues. In nucleotides, the CDR3 is TGTGCCAGCAGCCCCCTCGGTGGGACACCATCCTACGAGCAGTACTTC. This encodes CASSPLGGTPSYEQYF.

This clone was counted once. This rearrangement joins TRBV5-1 to TRBJ2-7; tentatively, D is TRBD1 or TRBD2 (5 bases each). V was shortened by 4 bases and J by 1 base, with 15 bases between the two germline ends. Germline V gene sequence: CDR1 SGHRS, CDR2 YFSETQ. The CDR3 runs 15 residues. CDR3 sequence reads: CASSLGPGESYEQYF. Written as DNA, the CDR3 is TGCGCCAGCAGCCTGGGACCCGGGGAGTCCTACGAGCAGTACTTC.

V and J are TRBV7-9 and TRBJ2-5; 11 bases line up with TRBD2. The V gene end was trimmed by 1 base and the J gene end by 9 bases; junction bases not matched to a gene: 10. From germline, CDR1 is SEHNR and CDR2 FQNEAQ (reference sequence). The length of the CDR3 is 16 residues. The CDR3 here is CASSLEASGGLRAQYF. CDR3 DNA: TGTGCCAGCAGCTTAGAGGCTAGCGGGGGGCTTCGGGCCCAGTACTTC.

This chain joins TRBV27 and TRBJ2-1, with 10 nucleotides matching TRBD1. Germline V gene sequence: CDR1 MNHEY, CDR2 SMNVEV (reference sequence). The CDR3 has 15 residues. With 5 bases clipped from V and 7 bases from J, the junction kept 8 bases outside the gene matches. The CDR3 loop reads CASSIRQGARNEQFF. The CDR3 nucleotides are TGTGCCAGCAGTATACGACAGGGGGCGAGGAATGAGCAGTTCTTC.

V and J are TRBV18 and TRBJ2-7; TRBD1 matches at 8 bases. The CDR3 runs to 13 residues. Per the germline V gene, CDR1 is KGHSH and CDR2 is LQKENI. The V and J ends lost 3 bases and 3 bases, in that order; junction bases with no gene match: 1. The CDR3 DNA follows: TGTGCCAGCTCACCGGACAGGGTCTACGAGCAGTACTTC. Its translation is CASSPDRVYEQYF.

V and J are TRBV2 and TRBJ1-2, with 8 bases identical to TRBD1. The CDR3 is made up of 13 amino acids. With V trimmed by 4 bases and J by 6 bases, 4 bases remained unmatched. In germline, CDR1 is SNHLY, CDR2 FYNNEI. For the CDR3, the DNA is TGTGCCAGCAGTGGACAGGGGTCACATGGCTACACCTTC. Amino acid sequence: CASSGQGSHGYTF.

The chain has TRBV27 and TRBJ2-1; D is ambiguous. CDR1 and CDR2 from the germline V gene are MNHEY and SMNVEV (reference sequence). Between the trimmed V and J ends, which lost 6 bases and 8 bases, there was a span of 8 bases. The CDR3 is 11 amino acids. In DNA, the CDR3 is TGTGCCAGCAGGACAATGCATGAGCAGTTCTTC. Residues: CASRTMHEQFF.

CDR3 nucleotide sequence: TGCGCCAGCAGGACAACTAGTACAGGGAACTATGGCTACACCTTC. As protein: CASRTTSTGNYGYTF. The chain joins TRBV4-1 to TRBJ1-2, with a possible D match to TRBD1 (6 bases). This CDR3 is built from 15 residues. Between the trimmed V and J ends, which lost 6 bases and 2 bases, there was a span of 16 bases. Germline V gene data show CDR1 as MGHRA and CDR2 as YSYEKL.

This clone came up once. The V call is TRBV28, the J call TRBJ1-2; D might be TRBD1 (5 bases). Trimming removed 7 bases from V and 0 bases from J, with 15 bases in between. The CDR3 covers 15 residues. CDR1 is MDHEN and CDR2 is SYDVKM in the germline V gene. CDR3 in amino acids: CASKPGEGANYGYTF. For the CDR3, the DNA is TGTGCCAGCAAACCTGGAGAAGGGGCTAACTATGGCTACACCTTC.

The genes are TRBV25-1 and TRBJ2-5; 10 bases agree with TRBD1. Trimming took 3 bases from V and 5 from J; bases not matched to a gene: 6. The CDR3 consists of 15 residues. CDR1 is MGHDK, CDR2 SYGVNS, per germline. The chain's CDR3 is CASSEGQGIAETQYF. The DNA of the CDR3 is TGTGCCAGCAGTGAGGGACAGGGGATCGCGGAGACCCAGTACTTC. Based on the CDR3 plus reference TRBV25-1 and TRBJ2-5, the full variable domain is EADIYQTPRYLVIGTGKKITLECSQTMGHDKMYWYQQDPGMELHLIHYSYGVNSTEKGDLSSESTVSRIRTEHFPLTLESARPSHTSQYLCASSEGQGIAETQYFGPGTRLLVL.

The genes are TRBV23-1 and TRBJ2-3, with D maybe TRBD1 (6 bases). TRBV23-1 belongs to the ORF category, with a function that is uncertain. V was clipped by 2 bases and J by 3 bases, with 18 bases between them. This CDR3 is built from 17 residues. The CDR3 protein is CASSQHVTRGGTDTQYF. CDR3 sequence (DNA): TGCGCCAGCAGTCAACATGTGACAAGAGGGGGAACAGATACGCAGTATTTT.

This clone was seen a handful of times. The gene calls are TRBV11-2 and TRBJ1-1, with TRBD1 identical over 7 bases. There are 15 residues in the CDR3. The germline gives CDR1 SGHAT, CDR2 FQNNGV. Trimming at V came to 2 bases and at J to 1 base, leaving 4 bases not matched to a gene. CDR3 sequence reads: CASSLPQGGNTEAFF. The CDR3 coding sequence is TGTGCCAGCAGCTTACCTCAGGGGGGGAACACTGAAGCTTTCTTT.

The rearrangement links TRBV5-4 to TRBJ2-5, with a possible D match to TRBD1 (6 bases). The CDR3 is 13 residues long. The germline V gene encodes CDR1 SGHNT and CDR2 YYREEE (reference sequence). V was shortened by 3 bases and J by 5 bases, with 11 bases between the two germline ends. CDR3 in DNA: TGTGCCAGCAGCTCAACAGGGTGGGAGACCCAGTACTTC. It encodes CASSSTGWETQYF.

This clone has only one observation. This chain joins TRBV4-2 and TRBJ1-2; D is ambiguous. Germline V gene sequence: CDR1 LGHNA, CDR2 YNFKEQ. The V end was cut by 1 base, the J end by 2 bases, with 5 bases between. The CDR3 contains 13 residues. The chain's CDR3 is CASSQARNYGYTF. CDR3 nucleotide sequence: TGTGCCAGCAGCCAAGCGCGAAACTATGGCTACACCTTC.

Details on this clone: Mismatch with germline at one junction end may stem from a read error. The chain is built from TRBV7-9 and TRBJ2-7, with a possible D match to TRBD2 (6 bases). The CDR3 is 16 amino acids. CDR1 and CDR2 from the germline V gene are SEHNR and FQNEAQ (reference sequence). The CDR3 nucleotides read TGTTCCAGCAGCTTAGGGGTTGAGGGACTCCACTACGAGCAGTACTTC. The encoded protein is CSSSLGVEGLHYEQYF.

This chain connects TRBV6-5 to TRBJ2-2, with TRBD1 matching 8 bases. This CDR3 comprises 15 residues. V trimming: 5 bases; J trimming: 1 base; junction bases outside the gene matches: 3. Germline V gene data show CDR1 as MNHEY and CDR2 as SVGAGI. The CDR3 nucleotides read TGTGCCAGCAGTCTCGGACAGGGGAACACCGGGGAGCTGTTTTTT. Translation: CASSLGQGNTGELFF.

The J gene is TRBJ1-1, the V gene TRBV6-1, with a weak D call TRBD1 (6 bases). With 3 bases removed from V and 1 base from J, the gap between germline ends came to 6 bases. Germline CDR1 and CDR2: MNHNS and SASEGT. The CDR3 loop spans 13 amino acids. CDR3 sequence reads: CASSEDRNTEAFF. The CDR3 DNA reads TGTGCCAGCAGTGAGGACAGGAACACTGAAGCTTTCTTT.

CDR3: CASMGLPGGEGTGELFF. The CDR3 region has the DNA TGTGCCAGCATGGGACTCCCGGGCGGGGAAGGCACCGGGGAGCTGTTTTTT. The chain combines TRBV27 with TRBJ2-2; D is possibly TRBD2 (6 bases). V was clipped by 7 bases and J by 4 bases, with 22 bases between them. The CDR3 contains 17 residues. Germline V CDR1 and CDR2: MNHEY, SMNVEV (reference sequence).

The rearrangement uses TRBV7-6 and TRBJ1-2; D is unresolved. Looked up from germline, CDR1 is SGHVS and CDR2 is FNYEAQ. The CDR3 loop spans 14 amino acids. Trimming removed 5 bases from V and 8 bases from J, with 18 bases in between. The CDR3 bases are TGTGCCAGCAGCCCACGCACACCAGGTGGCGGCTACACCTTC. Translation gives CASSPRTPGGGYTF.

J is TRBJ2-7 and V is TRBV2; 11 bases line up with TRBD2. Trimming at V came to 6 bases and at J to 7 bases, leaving 8 bases not matched to a gene. CDR3 length: 14 residues. CDR1 and CDR2 from the germline V gene are SNHLY and FYNNEI. The CDR3 nucleotides read TGTGCCAGCAGGAGACTAGCGGGGCAAGGGGAGCAGTACTTC. This encodes CASRRLAGQGEQYF. Variable domain in full (rest from reference TRBV2 and TRBJ2-7): EPEVTQTPSHQVTQMGQEVILRCVPISNHLYFYWYRQILGQKVEFLVSFYNNEISEKSEIFDDQFSVERPDGSNFTLKIRSTKLEDSAMYFCASRRLAGQGEQYFGPGTRLTVT.

Here the CDR3 DNA reads TGCGCCAGCAGCCTTCAAGGGACAGGAAACACTGAAGCTTTCTTT. Translating it yields CASSLQGTGNTEAFF. The J gene is TRBJ1-1, the V gene TRBV4-1; the match to TRBD1 covers 8 bases. The V segment lost 4 bases and the J segment 2 bases; nucleotides outside the gene matches: 6. Germline V gives CDR1 MGHRA, CDR2 YSYEKL. The CDR3 totals 15 residues.

This rearrangement joins TRBV6-5 to TRBJ2-7, with a weak D call TRBD1 (6 bases). The germline gives CDR1 MNHEY, CDR2 SVGAGI. This CDR3 comprises 14 residues. V was shortened by 5 bases and J by 5 bases, with 16 bases between the two germline ends. Written as DNA, the CDR3 is TGTGCCAGCAGTGAAGATGTCAGGGGACACGAGCAGTACTTC. Encoded protein: CASSEDVRGHEQYF.